This T cell receptor (beta chain) is drawn from a study of blood T cell repertoires in COVID-19. The germline gives CDR1 SGHTA, CDR2 FQGNSA. V was clipped by 10 bases and J by 6 bases; unmatched bases: 13. This CDR3 spans 16 amino acids. Original processing methods: Scientists estimated how many nucleated cells there were by amplifying reference gene primers. Only in-frame clones appear in the TCRdb table, and some are missing; sequencing was by immunoSEQ multiplex PCR. V and J calls and clone size come straight from that table; D and trimming were deduced from the DNA. This sample has about 140,000 clones, with 88% found just once.

The receptor was isolated from a man between 45 and 60 years old with active or convalescent COVID-19. Sequenced: peripheral blood. The chain uses TRBV7-2 and TRBJ2-1, with 12 bases lining up with TRBD2. The CDR3 DNA reads TGTGCCACCCAGAGGTCTAGCGGGAGGGGGATCAATGAGCAGTTCTTC. Protein: CATQRSSGRGINEQFF.